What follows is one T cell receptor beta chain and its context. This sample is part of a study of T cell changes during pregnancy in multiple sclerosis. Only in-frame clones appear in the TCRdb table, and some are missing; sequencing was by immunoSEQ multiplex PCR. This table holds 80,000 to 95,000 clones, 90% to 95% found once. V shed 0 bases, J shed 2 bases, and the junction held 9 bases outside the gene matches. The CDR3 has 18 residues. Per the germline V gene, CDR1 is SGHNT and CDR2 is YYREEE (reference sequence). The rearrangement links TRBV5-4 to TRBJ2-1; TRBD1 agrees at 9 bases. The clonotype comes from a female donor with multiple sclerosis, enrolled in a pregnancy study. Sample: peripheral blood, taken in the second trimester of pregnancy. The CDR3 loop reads CASSLAKLRQGAYNEQFF. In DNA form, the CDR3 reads TGTGCCAGCAGCTTGGCCAAACTAAGACAGGGGGCCTACAATGAGCAGTTCTTC.